This T cell receptor (beta chain) comes out of a study of T cells in Graves' hyperthyroidism and ophthalmopathy. Criteria for exclusion of patients were uncontrolled infection, other autoimmune disease, pregnancy or lactation. On the basis of clinical symptoms, serum thyroxine and TRAb, thyroid ultrasound and orbital computed tomography, diagnoses were made. Extraction of PBMCs used 9 to 10 ml of fresh peripheral blood. RNA transcripts provided the source from which TCR beta CDR3 regions were amplified. The primer set for the first-round RT-PCR of the TCR CDR3 was HTBI. TCRdb reanalysed the multiplex PCR reads using MiXCR and keeps one entry per CDR3 protein. The sample consists of hundreds of thousands of distinct CDR3 sequences, 14% of them appearing once. Overall study findings and caveats: Also found in blood were most expanded thyroid clonotypes above 0.001.

This clonotype occurred many times. Its antigen is not identified. This receptor was taken from a woman under 30 with Graves' hyperthyroidism. The sequencing sample was made of blood.

The DNA of the CDR3 is TGTGCCAGCAGTTACCAGGGCTCCTACGAGCAGTACTTC. Its protein product is CASSYQGSYEQYF. The gene calls are TRBV6-6 and TRBJ2-7; D is perhaps TRBD1 (5 bases). Germline V lookup: CDR1 MNHNY, CDR2 SVGAGI (reference sequence). The CDR3 is made up of 13 amino acids. Trimming cost V 2 bases and J 0 bases, with 5 bases left between them.